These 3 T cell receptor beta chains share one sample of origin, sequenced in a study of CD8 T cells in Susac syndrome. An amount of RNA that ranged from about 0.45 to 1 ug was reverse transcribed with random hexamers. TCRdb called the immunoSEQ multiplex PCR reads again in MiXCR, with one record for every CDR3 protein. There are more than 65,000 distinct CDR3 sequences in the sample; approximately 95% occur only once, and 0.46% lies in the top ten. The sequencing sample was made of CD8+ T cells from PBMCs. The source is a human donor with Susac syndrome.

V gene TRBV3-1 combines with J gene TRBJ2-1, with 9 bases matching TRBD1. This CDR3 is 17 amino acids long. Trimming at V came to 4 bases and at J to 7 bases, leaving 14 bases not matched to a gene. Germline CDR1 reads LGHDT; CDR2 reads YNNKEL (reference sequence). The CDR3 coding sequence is TGTGCCAGCAGCCGTACACCCGGGACAGGGCCAGGGAATGAGCAGTTCTTC. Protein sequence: CASSRTPGTGPGNEQFF.

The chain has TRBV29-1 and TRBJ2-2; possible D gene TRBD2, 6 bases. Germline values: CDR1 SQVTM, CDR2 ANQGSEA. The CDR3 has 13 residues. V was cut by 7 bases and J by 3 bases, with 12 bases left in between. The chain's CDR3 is CSAPGEDTGELFF. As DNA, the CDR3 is TGCAGCGCCCCGGGGGAGGACACCGGGGAGCTGTTTTTT.

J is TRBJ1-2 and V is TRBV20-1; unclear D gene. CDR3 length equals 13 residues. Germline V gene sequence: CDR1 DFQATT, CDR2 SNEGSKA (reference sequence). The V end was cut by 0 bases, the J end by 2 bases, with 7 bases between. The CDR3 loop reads CSARDFYNYGYTF. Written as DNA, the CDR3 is TGCAGTGCTAGAGATTTCTACAACTATGGCTACACCTTC.